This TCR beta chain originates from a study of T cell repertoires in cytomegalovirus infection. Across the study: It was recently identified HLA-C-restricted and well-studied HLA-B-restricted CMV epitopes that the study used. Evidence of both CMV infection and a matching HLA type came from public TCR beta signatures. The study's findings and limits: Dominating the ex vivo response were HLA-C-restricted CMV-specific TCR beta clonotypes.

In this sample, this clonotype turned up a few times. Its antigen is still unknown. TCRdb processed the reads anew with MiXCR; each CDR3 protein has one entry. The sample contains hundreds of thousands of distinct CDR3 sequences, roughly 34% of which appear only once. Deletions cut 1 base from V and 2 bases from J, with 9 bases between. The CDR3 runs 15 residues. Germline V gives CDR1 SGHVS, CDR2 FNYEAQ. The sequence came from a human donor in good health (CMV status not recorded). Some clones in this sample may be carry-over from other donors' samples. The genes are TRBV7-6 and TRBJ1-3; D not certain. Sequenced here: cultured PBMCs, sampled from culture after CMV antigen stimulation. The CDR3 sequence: CASSLGADTGNTIYF. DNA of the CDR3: TGTGCCAGCAGCTTAGGGGCGGATACTGGAAACACCATATATTTT.